These 20 T cell receptor beta chains came from one sample sequenced in a study of T cells after posttransplantation cyclophosphamide. A marrow graft followed busulfan-fludarabine conditioning, with cyclophosphamide on days +3 and +4. Generated by immunoSEQ multiplex PCR, the TCRdb table keeps only in-frame clones and is missing some. The sample carries about 5,000 clones, 82% recorded once. Sequencing was performed on PBMCs, taken 86 days after allogeneic stem cell transplant with posttransplant cyclophosphamide. The receptors shown here come from a male patient between 45 and 59 years old who received an allogeneic stem cell transplant from an unrelated donor, was CMV-positive, and had acute GVHD only. The graft donor may have given rise to some T cells.

The chain recombines TRBV5-6 with TRBJ1-2; perhaps TRBD1 as D (6 bases). Germline loops: CDR1 SGHDT, CDR2 YYEEEE. Trimming took off 0 bases at V and 0 bases at J, with 15 bases between the two ends. This CDR3 spans 17 amino acids. In DNA, the CDR3 is TGTGCCAGCAGCTTGGTGCCAGAGGGGGTCGCTAACTATGGCTACACCTTC. Protein product: CASSLVPEGVANYGYTF.

The chain couples TRBV19 to TRBJ1-2, with TRBD1 as a possible D gene (6 bases). Trimming left V 3 bases short and J 6 bases short, with 17 bases between. CDR1 is LNHDA and CDR2 is SQIVND in the germline V gene (reference sequence). This CDR3 comprises 15 residues. CDR3: CASSIFEDRKHGYTF. CDR3 DNA sequence: TGTGCCAGTAGTATCTTTGAGGACAGAAAACATGGCTACACCTTC.

This clone came up once. The V call is TRBV29-1, the J call TRBJ1-1; 7 nucleotides align to TRBD1. The CDR3 is 13 amino acids. Trimming at V came to 6 bases and at J to 1 base, leaving 5 bases not matched to a gene. CDR1 and CDR2 (germline): SQVTM, ANQGSEA. In DNA, the CDR3 is TGCAGCGTGCGGACAGGAAAGAACACTGAAGCTTTCTTT. This sequence encodes CSVRTGKNTEAFF. The full variable domain, with the rest looked up from reference TRBV29-1 and TRBJ1-1, is SAVISQKPSRDICQRGTSLTIQCQVDSQVTMMFWYRQQPGQSLTLIATANQGSEATYESGFVIDKFPISRPNLTFSTLTVSNMSPEDSSIYLCSVRTGKNTEAFFGQGTRLTVV.

Comments on this clone: The junction differs from germline at one of its ends, possibly a read error. V gene TRBV11-1 combines with J gene TRBJ1-2, with TRBD1 matching over 9 bases. The CDR3 loop spans 13 amino acids. The germline CDR1 and CDR2 sequences are SGHAT and FQDESV (reference sequence). CDR3 in amino acids: CASSLEDRGLLIF. CDR3 coding DNA: TGTGCCAGCAGCTTAGAGGACAGGGGACTTCTAATCTTC.

The chain uses TRBV29-1 and TRBJ2-1; TRBD1 might be the D (6 bases). The V gene's germline CDR1 is SQVTM and CDR2 ANQGSEA. Trimming pared 5 bases from V and 0 bases from J, leaving 11 bases between. The CDR3 covers 14 residues. CDR3 region: CSVLGTSSYNEQFF. In nucleotides, the CDR3 is TGCAGCGTTCTTGGGACAAGCTCCTACAATGAGCAGTTCTTC.

The chain has TRBV7-9 and TRBJ2-1; TRBD2 agrees at 8 bases. CDR1 SEHNR and CDR2 FQNEAQ come from the germline V gene (reference sequence). This CDR3 region has 16 residues. V was pared by 3 bases and J by 9 bases, with 13 bases of the junction left unmatched. Written as DNA, the CDR3 is TGTGCCAGCAGCTTTATAGGGGCTAGCGGGTTGGGTGAGCAGTTCTTC. It yields the protein CASSFIGASGLGEQFF.

This clone has more than one count but fewer than ten. CDR3: CAWSGEVPYEQYF. The CDR3 region has the DNA TGTGCCTGGAGTGGGGAGGTTCCCTACGAGCAGTACTTC. The chain joins TRBV30 to TRBJ2-7; TRBD2 is a possible D gene (6 bases). CDR3 length equals 13 residues. Trimming left V 1 base short and J 2 bases short, with 9 bases between. Germline V gene lookup returns CDR1 GTSNPN and CDR2 SVGIG (reference sequence).

The chain uses TRBV2 and TRBJ2-1; 10 bases fit TRBD2. V was clipped by 6 bases and J by 7 bases; unmatched bases: 12. The CDR3 is 16 amino acids. Germline loops: CDR1 SNHLY, CDR2 FYNNEI. The CDR3 region has the DNA TGTGCCAGCAGACCCCAGAGCGGGGGGGCTAAGAATGAGCAGTTCTTC. It yields the protein CASRPQSGGAKNEQFF.

V and J are TRBV11-2 and TRBJ2-7; TRBD1 agrees at 11 bases. V trimming: 3 bases; J trimming: 7 bases; junction bases outside the gene matches: 5. Germline V gene data show CDR1 as SGHAT and CDR2 as FQNNGV. The CDR3 has 14 residues. The CDR3 DNA reads TGTGCCAGCAGCTTCGGACAGGGGGCGGGTGAGCAGTACTTC. This codes for CASSFGQGAGEQYF.

The chain has TRBV11-2 and TRBJ2-4; a possible D gene is TRBD1 (5 bases). The CDR3 runs to 16 residues. Germline CDR1 reads SGHAT; CDR2 reads FQNNGV. V lost 4 bases and J lost 0, with 13 bases in between. CDR3: CASSYQGDLAKNIQYF. The CDR3 DNA sequence: TGTGCCAGCAGCTATCAGGGTGACTTAGCCAAAAACATTCAGTACTTC.

As DNA, the CDR3 is TGTGCCAGCAGCTTCACCGGGGGAGCGGGTGGCTACACCTTC. Translating gives CASSFTGGAGGYTF. The genes are TRBV7-9 and TRBJ1-2; a possible D gene is TRBD1 (5 bases). Between the trimmed V and J ends, which lost 3 bases and 7 bases, there was a span of 15 bases. Germline V gene lookup returns CDR1 SEHNR and CDR2 FQNEAQ (reference sequence). The length of the CDR3 is 14 residues.

The chain has TRBV14 and TRBJ2-4, with D possibly matching TRBD2 (6 bases). V was shortened by 0 bases and J by 8 bases, with 14 bases between the two germline ends. Germline loops: CDR1 SGHDN, CDR2 FVKESK. The CDR3 is 15 amino acids. The CDR3 here is CASSQETGGGDIQYF. CDR3 DNA sequence: TGTGCCAGCAGCCAAGAAACCGGGGGAGGAGACATTCAGTACTTC.

V and J are TRBV7-6 and TRBJ1-5; unclear D gene. CDR3 length: 16 residues. V lost 7 bases to trimming and J lost 7 bases, with 23 bases between them. Germline V gives CDR1 SGHVS, CDR2 FNYEAQ. CDR3 sequence reads: CASTIQVGSRGQPQHF. The CDR3 nucleotides read TGTGCCAGCACCATCCAGGTGGGTTCCCGAGGGCAGCCCCAGCATTTT.

CDR3 DNA: TGCGCCAGCAGCGAGAGCTACAGACAGGGGCTCTACGAGCAGTACTTC. It encodes CASSESYRQGLYEQYF. The chain employs TRBV5-1 and TRBJ2-5; 8 bases line up with TRBD1. The DNA end favors TRBJ2-7, so the J call may be wrong. The CDR3 totals 16 residues. In germline, CDR1 is SGHRS, CDR2 YFSETQ.

The CDR3, as DNA: TGTGCCATCCAGCGGGAGGGCCCGGACACCGGGGAGCTGTTTTTT. As protein: CAIQREGPDTGELFF. The V and J genes are TRBV10-3 and TRBJ2-2; 10 bases align to TRBD2. Germline loops: CDR1 ENHRY, CDR2 SYGVKD. This CDR3 region has 15 residues. V was clipped by 8 bases and J by 3 bases; unmatched bases: 6.

The chain combines TRBV5-1 with TRBJ2-2; the match to TRBD1 covers 10 bases. Losses at the gene ends were 2 bases for V and 6 bases for J; bases not matched to a gene: 19. CDR3 length: 20 residues. Germline CDR1 SGHRS, CDR2 YFSETQ. This CDR3 reads CASSFKGQGTHTNNPGELFF. DNA for the CDR3: TGCGCCAGCAGCTTTAAGGGACAGGGGACCCACACCAACAACCCCGGGGAGCTGTTTTTT.

The V and J genes are TRBV6-1 and TRBJ2-5; the D gene is possibly TRBD2 (6 bases). V gave up 7 bases and J gave up 4 bases, with 10 bases separating them. CDR3 length equals 12 residues. Germline CDR1 reads MNHNS; CDR2 reads SASEGT. This CDR3 is CASTGEAETQYF. CDR3 sequence (DNA): TGTGCCAGCACGGGAGAGGCAGAGACCCAGTACTTC.

The chain links TRBV5-1 to TRBJ2-7, with 7 positions matching TRBD2. V shed 1 base and J 4 bases; nucleotides not matched to a gene: 8. The CDR3 loop spans 15 amino acids. Per germline, CDR1 SGHRS and CDR2 YFSETQ. CDR3 in amino acids: CASSLYAGEGYEQYF. DNA of the CDR3: TGCGCCAGCAGCTTGTATGCGGGGGAAGGGTACGAGCAGTACTTC.

The CDR3 sequence: CAISLGGGGRYNEQFF. Here the CDR3 DNA reads TGTGCCATCAGCCTCGGGGGCGGGGGACGATACAATGAGCAGTTCTTC. The chain uses TRBV10-3 and TRBJ2-1, with a possible D match to TRBD2 (7 bases). Trimming shortened V by 6 bases and J by 4 bases, and 19 bases separated the two germline ends. In germline, CDR1 is ENHRY, CDR2 SYGVKD. The length of the CDR3 is 16 residues.

The chain joins TRBV5-4 to TRBJ1-2; 9 nucleotides agree with TRBD1. With V trimmed by 4 bases and J by 2 bases, 6 bases remained unmatched. The CDR3 contains 15 residues. Germline V gene lookup returns CDR1 SGHNT and CDR2 YYREEE (reference sequence). CDR3 coding DNA: TGTGCCAGCAGCAGGACAGGGGATTTGAACTATGGCTACACCTTC. Its translation is CASSRTGDLNYGYTF. The full variable domain, its missing parts supplied by reference TRBV5-4 and TRBJ1-2, is ETGVTQSPTHLIKTRGQQVTLRCSSQSGHNTVSWYQQALGQGPQFIFQYYREEENGRGNFPPRFSGLQFPNYSSELNVNALELDDSALYLCASSRTGDLNYGYTFGSGTRLTVV.